This T cell receptor (beta chain) was sequenced during a study of cytomegalovirus exposure and HLA in healthy donors. Study-wide results and caveats: CMV serostatus was the only immune exposure information that was available.

Germline lookup yields CDR1 SGHNT and CDR2 YYREEE (reference sequence). The V gene end was trimmed by 0 bases and the J gene end by 5 bases; junction bases not matched to a gene: 10. The CDR3 is made up of 16 amino acids. Concerning this clone: Antigen: not known.

PCR used 60 Vbeta primers and 13 Jbeta primers. The method was immunoSEQ multiplex PCR; TCRdb's version includes in-frame clones alone and lacks a portion of them. The top ten hold less than 8.5% of the sample, which has 150,000 to 200,000 clones, around 76% seen once. Sequencing was performed on PBMCs. This receptor was taken from a man between 35 and 55 years old in good health and CMV-seropositive. The V and J genes are TRBV5-4 and TRBJ2-5, with 7 positions matching TRBD2. The CDR3 protein is CASSLGLARLSETQYF. DNA for the CDR3: TGTGCCAGCAGCTTGGGACTAGCAAGGTTATCCGAGACCCAGTACTTC.